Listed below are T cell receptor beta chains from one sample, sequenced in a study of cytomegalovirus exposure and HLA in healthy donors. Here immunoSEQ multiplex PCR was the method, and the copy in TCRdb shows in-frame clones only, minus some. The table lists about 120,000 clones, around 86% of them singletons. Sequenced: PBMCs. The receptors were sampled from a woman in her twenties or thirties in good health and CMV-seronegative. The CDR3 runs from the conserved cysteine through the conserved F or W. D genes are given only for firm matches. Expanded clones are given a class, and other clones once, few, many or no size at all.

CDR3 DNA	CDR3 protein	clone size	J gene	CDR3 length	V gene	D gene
TGCGCCAGCACTTCTGGACAGGGAAATTTTAACGAGCAGTACTTC	CASTSGQGNFNEQYF	-	TRBJ2-7	15	TRBV5-1	TRBD1
TGTGCCAGCAGTTTATTCCTAAACGGGGAGACCCAGTACTTC	CASSLFLNGETQYF	-	TRBJ2-5	14	TRBV27	-
TGTGCCAGCAGTGGGGGGACAGGGGGCTACGAGCAGTACTTC	CASSGGTGGYEQYF	once	TRBJ2-7	14	TRBV6-1	TRBD1
TGCGCCAGCAGCTTGGATCGGGACAGGGGAAATGAAAAACTGTTTTTT	CASSLDRDRGNEKLFF	-	TRBJ1-4	16	TRBV5-1	TRBD1
TGCAGCGTTGATCCCCGGCTAGCGGGACCCAATGAGCAGTTCTTC	CSVDPRLAGPNEQFF	-	TRBJ2-1	15	TRBV29-1	TRBD2
TGTGCCAGTAGTTTTCCACCGCTGGGACAGACGAACACTGAAGCTTTCTTT	CASSFPPLGQTNTEAFF	-	TRBJ1-1	17	TRBV19	TRBD1
TGTGCCAGCAGCCGAGCCATAGCGGGACTAGCCAAAAACATTCAGTACTTC	CASSRAIAGLAKNIQYF	-	TRBJ2-4	17	TRBV13	TRBD2
TGTGCCAGCAGGTTATCGGGACAGGGGTTTGGCTACACCTTC	CASRLSGQGFGYTF	-	TRBJ1-2	14	TRBV27	TRBD1
TGTGCCACCATAAGACTAGCGGGGACCGAGCAGTTCTTC	CATIRLAGTEQFF	-	TRBJ2-1	13	TRBV6-6	TRBD2
TGTGCCAGCAGCTTAGGAGGGACAGGGGATGAAAAACTGTTTTTT	CASSLGGTGDEKLFF	-	TRBJ1-4	15	TRBV7-9	TRBD1
TGTGCCAGCAGTTTAACGGGGAACAGGAGGGCCTACGAGCAGTACTTC	CASSLTGNRRAYEQYF	-	TRBJ2-7	16	TRBV28	-
TGTGCCACCAGCAACTACGGTGTAAGGGGGGGGGATCAGCCCCAGCATTTT	CATSNYGVRGGDQPQHF	-	TRBJ1-5	17	TRBV15	-
TGTGCCAGCAGTGAATCGTCTAGCGGGAGGGGTCTATCCTACGAGCAGTACTTC	CASSESSSGRGLSYEQYF	-	TRBJ2-7	18	TRBV2	TRBD2
TGTGCCAGCAGCATCCCCCCCGGGGTTAGTTCCTACGAGCAGTACTTC	CASSIPPGVSSYEQYF	-	TRBJ2-7	16	TRBV6-6	-
TGTGCCAGCAGCTTAGTTCGGGGTAGCTCCTACGAGCAGTACTTC	CASSLVRGSSYEQYF	-	TRBJ2-7	15	TRBV7-2	-
TGTGCCAGCAGCGCTAGCGGGAGGGGATCCTACAATGAGCAGTTCTTC	CASSASGRGSYNEQFF	-	TRBJ2-1	16	TRBV2	TRBD2
TGTGCCAGCAGCAATGTCCGTGAAAAACTGTTTTTT	CASSNVREKLFF	-	TRBJ1-4	12	TRBV14	-
TGCAGCGTTGATATGAACACTGAAGCTTTCTTT	CSVDMNTEAFF	-	TRBJ1-1	11	TRBV29-1	-
TGTGCCAGCAGCCAAACTAGCGCCAAAGAGACCCAGTACTTC	CASSQTSAKETQYF	-	TRBJ2-5	14	TRBV6-5	TRBD2
TGTGCCAGTAGTATAGGGGACACAGGGTCAGATACGCAGTATTTT	CASSIGDTGSDTQYF	-	TRBJ2-3	15	TRBV19	-
TGTGCCAGCAGTTACTCGTGGAGGGGCCATTCACCCCTCCACTTT	CASSYSWRGHSPLHF	few	TRBJ1-6	15	TRBV6-5	-
TGTGCCAGCAGCTTAGTCGTTTTAGCGGGACGAGAGACCCAGTACTTC	CASSLVVLAGRETQYF	-	TRBJ2-5	16	TRBV11-2	TRBD2
TGTGCCACCAGCGGTCTAAGGGGTAGGACCAGAGCTGACGAGCAGTACTTC	CATSGLRGRTRADEQYF	few	TRBJ2-7	17	TRBV15	-
TGTGCCAGCAGGTCCACGACAAGATACAATGAGCAGTTCTTC	CASRSTTRYNEQFF	-	TRBJ2-1	14	TRBV6-5	-
TGTGCCAGCAGTTTGGACACCTCCTACGAGCAGTACTTC	CASSLDTSYEQYF	few	TRBJ2-7	13	TRBV28	-
TGTGCCTGGAGGGGGGGGGAGGACACTGAAGCTTTCTTT	CAWRGGEDTEAFF	once	TRBJ1-1	13	TRBV30	-
TGTGCCAGCAGCCCCCGGACAGGGAACACCGGGGAGCTGTTTTTT	CASSPRTGNTGELFF	-	TRBJ2-2	15	TRBV11-2	TRBD1
TGCGCCAGCAGCTCCGAGGACAGGGGGCTATCGTACGAGCAGTACTTC	CASSSEDRGLSYEQYF	-	TRBJ2-7	16	TRBV5-1	TRBD1
TGTGCCACCACGGGGTTCAGCAATCAGCCCCAGCATTTT	CATTGFSNQPQHF	few	TRBJ1-5	13	TRBV19	-
TGTGCCAGCAGTTCGACCTACGACAGGGGGATAGGTGGCTACACCTTC	CASSSTYDRGIGGYTF	-	TRBJ1-2	16	TRBV27	TRBD1
TGTGCCAGCAGACCACCGTGGGGAGCGGGAGTTCAAAATGAGCAGTTCTTC	CASRPPWGAGVQNEQFF	-	TRBJ2-1	17	TRBV27	TRBD2
TGTGCCAGCAGCTTAGCCGGCAGGATCGGCGAGCAGTACTTC	CASSLAGRIGEQYF	-	TRBJ2-7	14	TRBV11-2	-
TGTGCCATCAGTGAGGGCCAGGTTCCCGATCAGCCCCAGCATTTT	CAISEGQVPDQPQHF	-	TRBJ1-5	15	TRBV10-3	-
TGTGCCAGCACCAGGAGCGGGGGGTACAATGAGCAGTTCTTC	CASTRSGGYNEQFF	few	TRBJ2-1	14	TRBV27	TRBD2
TGTGCCAGCAGCCATCTCCGCGGGAGGGACTCCTACGAGCAGTACTTC	CASSHLRGRDSYEQYF	-	TRBJ2-7	16	TRBV4-2	TRBD2
TGTGCCAGCAGTTTAGTTATAAATCAGCCCCAGCATTTT	CASSLVINQPQHF	few	TRBJ1-5	13	TRBV27	-
TGTGCCAGCTCACAGTCCGGAGGACACGAGCAGTACTTC	CASSQSGGHEQYF	-	TRBJ2-7	13	TRBV18	-
TGTGCCAGCAGCGTAGGAGGCGGGTGGTACAATGAGCAGTTCTTC	CASSVGGGWYNEQFF	-	TRBJ2-1	15	TRBV9	-
TGTGCCAGCAGTTTGACTAGCGGACCGCGGAGGGAGCAGTACTTC	CASSLTSGPRREQYF	-	TRBJ2-7	15	TRBV28	TRBD2
TGTGCCTGGAGTGGCGGGGGCGGAGAGACCCAGTACTTC	CAWSGGGGETQYF	-	TRBJ2-5	13	TRBV30	-
TGTGCCAGCAGTTACGGGGACGCGGGAGGGTACGAGCAGTACTTC	CASSYGDAGGYEQYF	few	TRBJ2-7	15	TRBV6-5	TRBD2